The next 14 T cell receptor beta chains were all read from a single sample in a study of T-cell memory formation after mild COVID-19 (dated by TCRdb to about 2021). Library construction relied on 5' RACE. Sequencing relied on an Illumina NovaSeq 6000. In-frame beta chains were kept once TCRdb had trimmed the public reads at Q25 with fastp and called clones with MiXCR. CDR3 protein duplicates are merged, each entry listing the most common genes and DNA. A total of 200,000 to 300,000 distinct CDR3 sequences appear in this sample, approximately 15% of them only once. The top ten clones comprise 2.1% of the sample. Material for sequencing was PBMCs or a T cell subset sorted from them (not recorded which). The receptors originated from an adult woman who had mild COVID-19 (a few samples of this study predate the infection). The sample titles of this study are shuffled in the database, so cell type and time point are left out; the donor was told from shared clones.

This clonotype was recorded a few times. The chain has TRBV30 and TRBJ1-1; D gene uncertain. CDR1 and CDR2 (germline): GTSNPN, SVGIG (reference sequence). CDR3 length: 14 amino acids. V dropped 0 bases and J dropped 10 bases, with 18 bases sitting between them. This CDR3 is CAWSVDSPGNGAFF. For the CDR3, the DNA is TGTGCCTGGAGTGTTGATTCCCCGGGAAACGGAGCTTTCTTT.

V usage is TRBV4-2 and J usage is TRBJ2-1; no firm D call. The CDR3 has 13 residues. CDR1 is LGHNA, CDR2 YNFKEQ, per germline. Deletions cut 2 bases from V and 5 bases from J, with 7 bases between. The CDR3 is CASSQLPDNEQFF. CDR3 nucleotide sequence: TGTGCCAGCAGCCAACTACCGGACAATGAGCAGTTCTTC.

This clonotype turned up a few times. V usage is TRBV4-3 and J usage is TRBJ2-2; 9 bases are shared with TRBD2. The CDR3 is made up of 16 amino acids. V lost 4 bases to trimming and J lost 1 base; unmatched junction nucleotides: 4. The germline CDR1 and CDR2 sequences are LGHNA and YSLEER. CDR3 residues: CASSRNSGGNTGELFF. CDR3 nucleotide sequence: TGCGCCAGCAGCCGGAATAGCGGGGGGAACACCGGGGAGCTGTTTTTT.

This chain connects TRBV7-9 to TRBJ1-2; 10 positions match TRBD1. With 3 bases clipped from V and 2 bases from J, the junction kept 3 bases outside the gene matches. CDR3 size: 15 residues. Looked up from germline, CDR1 is SEHNR and CDR2 is FQNEAQ (reference sequence). As DNA, the CDR3 is TGTGCCAGCAGCTTGCCGGGACAGGGGAACTATGGCTACACCTTC. This codes for CASSLPGQGNYGYTF.

This clonotype was counted a few times. The V gene is TRBV14, the J gene TRBJ1-1; 8 bases map to TRBD1. Looked up from germline, CDR1 is SGHDN and CDR2 is FVKESK. Trimming at V came to 5 bases and at J to 3 bases, leaving 8 bases not matched to a gene. The CDR3 is made up of 15 amino acids. The CDR3 loop is CASSEVVRGHTEAFF. The CDR3 region has the DNA TGTGCCAGCAGCGAAGTGGTCAGGGGGCACACTGAAGCTTTCTTT.

The chain has TRBV6-6 and TRBJ2-7; 8 nucleotides align to TRBD1. J was trimmed by 2 bases and V by 6 bases; bases with no gene match: 6. Germline values: CDR1 MNHNY, CDR2 SVGAGI (reference sequence). CDR3 size: 14 residues. The CDR3 loop is CASRATTGAYEQYF. In DNA, the CDR3 is TGTGCCAGCAGAGCCACGACAGGGGCCTACGAGCAGTACTTC.

The chain links TRBV19 to TRBJ2-7; the match to TRBD1 covers 10 bases. Germline CDR1 is LNHDA and CDR2 is SQIVND (reference sequence). V lost 8 bases and J lost 2; bases outside the gene matches: 6. The CDR3 totals 14 residues. CDR3 region: CASGSGQGPYEQYF. CDR3 nucleotide sequence: TGTGCCAGTGGCTCGGGACAGGGGCCCTACGAGCAGTACTTC. Combining the CDR3 with reference TRBV19 and TRBJ2-7 gives the whole variable domain DGGITQSPKYLFRKEGQNVTLSCEQNLNHDAMYWYRQDPGQGLRLIYYSQIVNDFQKGDIAEGYSVSREKKESFPLTVTSAQKNPTAFYLCASGSGQGPYEQYFGPGTRLTVT.

The CDR3 reads CASSRGTSASYEQYF. The DNA of the CDR3 is TGCGCCAGCAGCCGAGGGACTAGCGCTTCCTACGAGCAGTACTTC. The V call is TRBV4-1, the J call TRBJ2-7; 10 nucleotides line up with TRBD2. The V segment lost 4 bases and the J segment 1 base; nucleotides outside the gene matches: 4. Germline V gives CDR1 MGHRA, CDR2 YSYEKL. There are 15 residues in the CDR3.

This clonotype was seen only a few times. This sequence joins TRBV3-1 and TRBJ2-5; TRBD2 matches at 7 bases. CDR3 length: 16 amino acids. Germline trimming cut 0 bases from V and 4 bases from J; bases unmatched to any gene: 8. The germline CDR1 and CDR2 sequences are LGHDT and YNNKEL (reference sequence). This CDR3 reads CASSQDRGLGRETQYF. CDR3 nucleotide sequence: TGTGCCAGCAGCCAAGATAGAGGACTAGGAAGAGAGACCCAGTACTTC.

This clonotype has only a few counts. It is unclear where the CDR3 begins or ends on the DNA, so no DNA is shown, and the CDR3 is as TCRdb lists it. The chain links TRBV12-3 or TRBV12-4 to TRBJ1-1. The CDR3 spans 15 amino acids, including both terminal residues. CDR3 protein: CASSFGEGINTEAFF.

The chain uses TRBV7-8 and TRBJ2-7, with D tentatively TRBD1 (5 bases). Germline-derived CDR1 and CDR2 are SGHVS and FQNEAQ. Trimming pared 5 bases from V and 2 bases from J, leaving 10 bases between. The CDR3 sequence is 13 residues long. The CDR3 region has the DNA TGTGCCAGCAGCCTAGGGGTTACCTACGAGCAGTACTTC. This encodes CASSLGVTYEQYF.

This rearrangement joins TRBV20-1 to TRBJ1-2, with D uncertain. Germline assignment: CDR1 DFQATT and CDR2 SNEGSKA (reference sequence). Trimming shortened V by 2 bases and J by 8 bases, and 12 bases separated the two germline ends. The CDR3 sequence is 12 residues long. The CDR3, as DNA: TGCAGTGCTAGACTTATGGGAGGAGGCTACACCTTC. It codes for CSARLMGGGYTF.

Ten or more counts support this clonotype. The chain couples TRBV12-3 or TRBV12-4 to TRBJ2-1, with TRBD2 as a possible D gene (6 bases). The V end lost 5 bases, the J end lost 12 bases, and 14 bases lay between the germline ends. The CDR3 contains 12 residues. CDR3 sequence reads: CASSIWGETQFF. The CDR3, as DNA: TGTGCCAGCAGTATATGGGGGGAGACGCAGTTCTTC.

The chain joins TRBV29-1 to TRBJ2-7; TRBD1 matches at 7 bases. With V trimmed by 5 bases and J by 5 bases, 12 bases remained unmatched. Germline V gene data show CDR1 as SQVTM and CDR2 as ANQGSEA. This CDR3 is 14 amino acids long. CDR3 protein: CSVRTRQGTDEQYF. CDR3 DNA sequence: TGCAGCGTTCGAACCCGACAGGGCACCGACGAGCAGTACTTC.